This T cell receptor beta chain appears in the sequencing data of a study of post-analysis software for immune sequencing data. Study-wide points: Compared with controls, patients had more of roughly five TRBV segments, including TRBV5-6, TRBV5-1 and TRBV20-1.

Unique molecular identifiers tagged the TCR beta cDNA libraries. Starting from roughly 1.1 to 9.2 million T cells, the study yielded roughly 0.5 million cDNA molecules. TCRdb recomputed calls from the PCR reads with MiXCR, one row per CDR3 protein. The sample yields roughly 670,000 distinct CDR3 sequences, 55% to 60% seen once. The CDR3 is 17 amino acids. Trimming took 0 bases from V and 0 from J, leaving 14 bases between them. Germline lookup yields CDR1 SGHKS and CDR2 YYEKEE (reference sequence). As regards this clonotype: Its antigen is still unknown.

This receptor was taken from a girl aged 2 to 10 with multiple sclerosis. V and J are TRBV5-5 and TRBJ2-3; D remains unclear. Input material: blood. CDR3 coding DNA: TGTGCCAGCAGCTTGGGCTCGATAGGACCTAGCACAGATACGCAGTATTTT. Protein: CASSLGSIGPSTDTQYF.